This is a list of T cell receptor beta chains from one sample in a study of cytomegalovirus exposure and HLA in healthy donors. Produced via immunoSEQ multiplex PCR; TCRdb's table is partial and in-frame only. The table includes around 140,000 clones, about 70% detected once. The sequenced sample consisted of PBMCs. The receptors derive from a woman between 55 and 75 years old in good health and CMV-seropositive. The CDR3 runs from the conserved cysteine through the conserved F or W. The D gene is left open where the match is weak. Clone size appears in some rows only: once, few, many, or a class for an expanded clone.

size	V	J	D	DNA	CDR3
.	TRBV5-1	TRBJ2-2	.	TGCGCCAGCAGCTTGGAGCACACCGGGGAGCTGTTTTTT	CASSLEHTGELFF
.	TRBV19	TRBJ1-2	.	TGTGCCAGTAGGACGCCGACAGCTTACTACACCTTC	CASRTPTAYYTF
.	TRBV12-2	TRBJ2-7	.	TGTGCAAGTCGCTTAGCTTGGGACAGGGGAGAGGTCTACGAGCAGTACTTC	CASRLAWDRGEVYEQYF
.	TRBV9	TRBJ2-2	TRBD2	TGTGCCAGCAACCCTAGCGGGAGGGGAAACACCGGGGAGCTGTTTTTT	CASNPSGRGNTGELFF
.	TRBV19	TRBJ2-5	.	TGTGCCAGTAGTGATACGGGGAGAGAGACCCAGTACTTC	CASSDTGRETQYF
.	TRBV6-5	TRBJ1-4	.	TGTGCCAGCTGTCCAGGGAGGGCTAATGAAAAACTGTTTTTT	CASCPGRANEKLFF
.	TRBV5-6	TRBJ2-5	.	TGTGCCAGCAGCTCTGTGAGAGGTTCGTACCAAGAGACCCAGTACTTC	CASSSVRGSYQETQYF
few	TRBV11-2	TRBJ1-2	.	TGTGCCAGCAGCTTCACAGGGACCGAGGCATATGGCTACACCTTC	CASSFTGTEAYGYTF
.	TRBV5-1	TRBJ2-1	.	TGCGCCAGCAGCAGAGCGGCCTACAATGAGCAGTTCTTC	CASSRAAYNEQFF
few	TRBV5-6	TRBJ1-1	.	TGTGCCAGCAGCCCCCGGGGGGGACCGCTAAAAGCTTTCTTT	CASSPRGGPLKAFF
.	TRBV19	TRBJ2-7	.	TGTGCCAGTAGCCAGAACTCCTACGAGCAGTACTTC	CASSQNSYEQYF
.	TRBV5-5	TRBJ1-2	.	TGTGCCAGCAGCTCCAGGGGCTATGGCTACACCTTC	CASSSRGYGYTF
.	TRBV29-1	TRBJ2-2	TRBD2	TGCAGCGTTGCCCGGACTAGCGGTGGCGGGGAGCTGTTTTTT	CSVARTSGGGELFF
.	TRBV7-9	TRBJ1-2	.	TGTTCCAGCAGCACAGGGTTGGGAGGCTACACCTTC	CSSSTGLGGYTF
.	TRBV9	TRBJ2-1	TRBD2	TGTGCCAGCAGCGTAGTCGGTAGCGGGAGGGTGACCTACAATGAGCAGTTCTTC	CASSVVGSGRVTYNEQFF
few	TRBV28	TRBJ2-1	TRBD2	TGTGCCAGCAGACCCTCAGCGGGAGCTGGCAATGAGCAGTTCTTC	CASRPSAGAGNEQFF
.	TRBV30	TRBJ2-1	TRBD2	TGTGCCTGGAGTGTACGGTACGGGACTAGTTACAATGAGCAGTTCTTC	CAWSVRYGTSYNEQFF
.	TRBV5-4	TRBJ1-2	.	TGTGCCAGCAGCTTGGATCGGTCTCTTTATGGCTACACCTTC	CASSLDRSLYGYTF
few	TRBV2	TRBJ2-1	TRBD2	TGTGCCAGCAGTGGGTCGGGACTAGCGGTTTACAATGAGCAGTTCTTC	CASSGSGLAVYNEQFF
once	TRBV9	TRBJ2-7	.	TGTGCCAGCAGCGTAGAGGGGGAGCTGGGGGAGCAGTACTTC	CASSVEGELGEQYF
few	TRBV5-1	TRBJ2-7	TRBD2	TGCGCCAGCAGCCTGTCGGCTAGCGGGAGGGCCGACGAGCAGTACTTC	CASSLSASGRADEQYF
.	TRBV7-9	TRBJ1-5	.	TGTGCCAGCAGCTTAGCGCAAGGGGTGGCTCAGCCCCAGCATTTT	CASSLAQGVAQPQHF
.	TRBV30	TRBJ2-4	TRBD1	TGTGCCTGGAGCCGGGACAGCGGCCATTACTTC	CAWSRDSGHYF
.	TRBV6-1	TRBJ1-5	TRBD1	TGTGCCAGCAGTGAGTACAGGGGCGATCAGCCCCAGCATTTT	CASSEYRGDQPQHF